This TCR beta chain appears in the sequencing data of a study of OX40 agonist ivuxolimab in advanced cancers. Trimming cost V 4 bases and J 1 base; bases outside gene matches: 5. Per the germline V gene, CDR1 is SGHDT and CDR2 is YYEEEE. The CDR3 consists of 16 residues. Data came from immunoSEQ multiplex PCR; TCRdb stores just in-frame clones and leaves some out. The sample carries some 80,000 clones, 84% recorded once. This chain joins TRBV5-6 and TRBJ2-5; 12 bases agree with TRBD1. The TCR comes from an adult with an advanced solid tumor such as melanoma, head and neck, liver or kidney cancer. This specimen consisted of CD4+ or CD8+ T cells sorted from blood, obtained in a trial of the OX40 agonist ivuxolimab. CDR3 nucleotide sequence: TGTGCCAGCAGCGGGACAGGGGGCGATCTCCAAGAGACCCAGTACTTC. It specifies CASSGTGGDLQETQYF. The complete variable domain, with remaining parts taken from reference TRBV5-6 and TRBJ2-5, reads DAGVTQSPTHLIKTRGQQVTLRCSPKSGHDTVSWYQQALGQGPQFIFQYYEEEERQRGNFPDRFSGHQFPNYSSELNVNALLLGDSALYLCASSGTGGDLQETQYFGPGTRLLVL.